The 9 T cell receptor beta chains below were found in one sample sequenced in a study of T cell changes during pregnancy in multiple sclerosis. Clones were read by immunoSEQ multiplex PCR, and TCRdb kept only the in-frame ones, dropping some. Of about 100,000 clones detected, about 90% appear once; the ten largest clones hold less than 2.5%. Sample: peripheral blood, taken after pregnancy. The source is a female donor with multiple sclerosis, enrolled in a pregnancy study.

This chain links TRBV5-1 with TRBJ1-1; no clear D gene. V lost 7 bases and J lost 5, with 24 bases in between. Germline CDR1 SGHRS, CDR2 YFSETQ. This CDR3 has 16 residues. The CDR3 region is CASAEEGIVSGTEAFF. CDR3 in DNA: TGCGCCAGCGCCGAGGAGGGTATCGTGTCGGGGACTGAAGCTTTCTTT.

This clone was seen more than once but under ten times. This chain links TRBV29-1 with TRBJ1-5; 10 nucleotides agree with TRBD1. The V and J ends lost 7 bases and 5 bases, in that order; junction bases with no gene match: 5. CDR1 and CDR2 (germline): SQVTM, ANQGSEA. This CDR3 contains 13 residues. CDR3 protein: CSAGTGEHQPQHF. CDR3 nucleotides: TGCAGCGCCGGGACAGGGGAGCATCAGCCCCAGCATTTT.

This chain uses TRBV14 with TRBJ2-3, with D possibly TRBD2 on 6 matching bases. V lost 1 base and J lost 2, with 13 bases in between. CDR1 is SGHDN, CDR2 FVKESK, per germline. The CDR3 is made up of 16 amino acids. CDR3 sequence (DNA): TGTGCCAGCAGCCAAGGATGGGGGAGGCCCACAGATACGCAGTATTTT. Its translation is CASSQGWGRPTDTQYF.

V and J are TRBV28 and TRBJ2-5, with D uncertain. The CDR3 totals 12 residues. V lost 10 bases to trimming and J lost 1 base, with 10 bases between them. Germline V CDR1 and CDR2: MDHEN, SYDVKM. For the CDR3, the DNA is TGTGCCACCACGAGCTTCCAAGAGACCCAGTACTTC. It codes for CATTSFQETQYF. The whole variable domain, remainder taken from reference TRBV28 and TRBJ2-5, is DVKVTQSSRYLVKRTGEKVFLECVQDMDHENMFWYRQDPGLGLRLIYFSYDVKMKEKGDIPEGYSVSREKKERFSLILESASTNQTSMYLCATTSFQETQYFGPGTRLLVL.

This clone showed up just a few times. This sequence joins TRBV10-3 and TRBJ1-2, with TRBD1 matching over 8 bases. With 0 bases clipped from V and 6 bases from J, the junction kept 0 bases outside the gene matches. The CDR3 is 13 residues long. Looked up from germline, CDR1 is ENHRY and CDR2 is SYGVKD. CDR3 in amino acids: CAISESRGHGYTF. Here the CDR3 DNA reads TGTGCCATCAGTGAGTCCAGGGGGCATGGCTACACCTTC.

The chain is built from TRBV6-5 and TRBJ1-3; 7 nucleotides line up with TRBD1. Germline V gives CDR1 MNHEY, CDR2 SVGAGI. The CDR3 consists of 14 residues. Trimming took 5 bases from V and 7 from J; bases not matched to a gene: 8. The CDR3: CASSRTGSANTIYF. The DNA for the CDR3 is TGTGCCAGCAGTCGGACAGGCTCGGCGAACACCATATATTTT.

The V gene is TRBV5-6, the J gene TRBJ2-7, with 7 positions matching TRBD1. CDR1 and CDR2 from the germline V gene are SGHDT and YYEEEE. V gave up 4 bases and J gave up 2 bases; unmatched junction bases: 9. The CDR3 covers 15 residues. The CDR3 region has the DNA TGTGCCAGCAGCCAATACGGGACAGCCACCTACGAGCAGTACTTC. Translation gives CASSQYGTATYEQYF.

CDR3 in amino acids: CSVARDRANIQYF. The CDR3 DNA reads TGCAGCGTAGCCCGGGACAGGGCCAACATTCAGTACTTC. The genes are TRBV29-1 and TRBJ2-4; 9 bases agree with TRBD1. The CDR3 is 13 residues long. Germline V lookup: CDR1 SQVTM, CDR2 ANQGSEA. V shed 6 bases, J shed 7 bases, and the junction held 7 bases outside the gene matches.

V is TRBV29-1 and J is TRBJ2-5; possibly TRBD2 for D (6 bases). The ends were cut back, 5 bases at V and 5 bases at J, with 12 bases in the middle. Germline lookup yields CDR1 SQVTM and CDR2 ANQGSEA. The CDR3 length is 12 residues. CDR3 loop: CSVRAGGETQYF. The CDR3 region has the DNA TGCAGCGTTCGAGCTGGAGGGGAGACCCAGTACTTC. Using reference TRBV29-1 and TRBJ2-5 for the parts outside the CDR3, the full variable domain is SAVISQKPSRDICQRGTSLTIQCQVDSQVTMMFWYRQQPGQSLTLIATANQGSEATYESGFVIDKFPISRPNLTFSTLTVSNMSPEDSSIYLCSVRAGGETQYFGPGTRLLVL.